This T cell receptor beta chain emerged from a study of identical twins. Overall study results and limits: Instead of following the same donors, the conclusions were based on cross-sectional statistical analysis.

The CDR3 runs to 15 residues. V shed 4 bases and J shed 10 bases, with 23 bases lying between them. Germline V lookup: CDR1 SGDLS, CDR2 YYNGEE. MiXCR, run by TCRdb on the 5' RACE reads, gives a single entry per CDR3 protein. The profile shows 500,000 to 650,000 distinct CDR3 sequences, 20% to 25% of them singletons. As concerns this clonotype: The antigen remains undetermined.

The same sample was also studied in work on yellow fever vaccine responses in identical twins.

This clonotype was obtained from a woman aged 18 to 35 in good health. The chain joins TRBV9 to TRBJ1-2; tentatively, D is TRBD1 (6 bases). Sequenced material: CD4+ T cells sorted from blood. The CDR3 sequence is CASSTPRGSLSPYTF. The CDR3 coding sequence is TGTGCCAGCAGCACCCCAAGGGGGAGTCTATCCCCCTACACCTTC. Complete variable domain (other parts from reference TRBV9 and TRBJ1-2): DSGVTQTPKHLITATGQRVTLRCSPRSGDLSVYWYQQSLDQGLQFLIQYYNGEERAKGNILERFSAQQFPDLHSELNLSSLELGDSALYFCASSTPRGSLSPYTFGSGTRLTVV.